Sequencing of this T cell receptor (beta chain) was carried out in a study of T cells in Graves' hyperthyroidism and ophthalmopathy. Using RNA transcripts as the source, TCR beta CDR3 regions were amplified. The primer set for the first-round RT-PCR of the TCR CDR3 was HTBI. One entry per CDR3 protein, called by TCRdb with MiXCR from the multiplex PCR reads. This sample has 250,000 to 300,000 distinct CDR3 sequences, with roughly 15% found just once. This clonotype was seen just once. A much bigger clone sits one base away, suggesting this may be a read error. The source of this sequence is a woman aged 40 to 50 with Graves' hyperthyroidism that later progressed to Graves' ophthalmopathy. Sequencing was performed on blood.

For the CDR3, the DNA is TGTGCCTGGAGTGTACAAGACAATCAGCCCGAGCATTTT. Amino acid sequence: CAWSVQDNQPEHF. The rearrangement links TRBV30 to TRBJ1-5; no reliable D call. The CDR3 sequence is 13 residues long. Germline V lookup: CDR1 GTSNPN, CDR2 SVGIG (reference sequence).